The entry below describes one T cell receptor (beta chain). This sample stems from a study of blood T cell repertoires in COVID-19. Across the study: Some COVID-19 samples were acute and others convalescent; all came from the United States, Italy and Spain. T cells, B-cell-depleted T cells, or PBMCs supplied cDNA or gDNA.

CDR3 length: 13 amino acids. Per the germline V gene, CDR1 is KGHDR and CDR2 is SFDVKD. V was clipped by 6 bases and J by 3 bases, with 9 bases between them. Original handling: Amplification with reference gene primers provided the estimates of nucleated cell counts. The method was immunoSEQ multiplex PCR; TCRdb's version includes in-frame clones alone and lacks a portion of them. For V, J and clone size, that table is used; D and trimming come from the DNA. The table lists some 200,000 clones, around 86% of them singletons, with approximately 6.2% in the top ten. The sequence came from a middle-aged woman with acute or convalescent COVID-19. The sequenced sample was peripheral blood. The genes are TRBV24-1 and TRBJ2-3; a possible D gene is TRBD2 (7 bases). CDR3 sequence: CATSRGGTDTQYF. CDR3 DNA sequence: TGTGCCACCAGTAGGGGGGGAACAGATACGCAGTATTTT.